This TCR beta chain originates from a study of naive and memory T cell subsets. The CDR3 consists of 14 residues. Trimming cost V 3 bases and J 4 bases, with 10 bases left between them. CDR1 and CDR2 from the germline V gene are ENHRY and SYGVKD. Amplification of ligated cDNA took four PCR rounds with SP2 and nested alpha and beta constant primers. Using its own MiXCR run on the 5' RACE reads, TCRdb lists one record per CDR3 protein. Among some 60,000 distinct CDR3 sequences, 8% were seen once, and the ten largest hold around 21%. An oligonucleotide containing a UMI was ligated to the 3' end of TCR cDNA. This clonotype was found many times.

The TCR originated in a female donor in good health. The J gene is TRBJ1-5, the V gene TRBV10-3; D call uncertain. CDR3 residues: CAISDWTENQPQHF. The CDR3 region has the DNA TGTGCCATCAGTGACTGGACGGAAAATCAGCCCCAGCATTTT.